Listed here is a single TCR beta chain. Its antigen is not identified. The data were taken from a study of CD4+ T cells in melanoma. Study observations and caveats: A reported correlation linked neoantigen-specific CD4+ T cells to CD8+, macrophage and B cell function. Neoantigen-specific CD4+ T cells in melanoma reportedly had diverse differentiation states.

Only in-frame clones appear in the TCRdb table, and some are missing; sequencing was by immunoSEQ multiplex PCR. Of 110,000 to 150,000 clones listed, nearly 95% are singletons. Trimming at V came to 5 bases and at J to 8 bases, leaving 10 bases not matched to a gene. Germline loops: CDR1 MNHEY, CDR2 SMNVEV (reference sequence). This CDR3 spans 14 amino acids. This chain joins TRBV27 and TRBJ1-2; TRBD1 agrees at 8 bases. The clonotype comes from a human donor with melanoma. The CDR3 protein is CASSGGQGASGYTF. CDR3 DNA sequence: TGTGCCAGCAGTGGGGGGCAGGGGGCGAGCGGCTACACCTTC.